These 10 T cell receptor beta chains originate from one sample sequenced in a study of T-cell reconstitution after alpha-beta-depleted transplantation in children. The TCRbeta library incorporated unique molecular identifiers. TCRdb re-called the PCR reads with MiXCR, one entry per CDR3 protein. The sample includes 200,000 to 250,000 distinct CDR3 sequences, roughly 8% of them seen just once. The material sequenced was PBMCs, mostly from graft donor cells, taken 180 days after TCRalphabeta/CD19-depleted stem cell transplant. The receptors come from a male patient between 5 and 17 years old who had a stem cell transplant for acute lymphoblastic leukemia, so the T cells may come from the graft donor.

This clonotype appeared many times. The chain joins TRBV18 to TRBJ2-4; TRBD2 matches 10 bases. Trimming cost V 1 base and J 5 bases; bases outside gene matches: 2. Germline V gene sequence: CDR1 KGHSH, CDR2 LQKENI. The CDR3 is 15 residues long. The CDR3 DNA reads as TGTGCCAGCTCACCACGGACTAGCGGTGAAAACATTCAGTACTTC. It is translated as CASSPRTSGENIQYF.

This clonotype was observed a few times. The gene calls are TRBV20-1 and TRBJ1-2, with unresolved D. V was pared by 7 bases and J by 5 bases, with 11 bases between. Germline CDR1 is DFQATT and CDR2 is SNEGSKA (reference sequence). This CDR3 is built from 11 residues. CDR3 sequence (DNA): TGCAGTGTGGGTGGGGTTTATGGCTACACCTTC. This codes for CSVGGVYGYTF.

This clonotype occurred many times. This chain links TRBV15 with TRBJ2-7; D unclear. The CDR3 runs 13 residues. V was clipped by 1 base and J by 2 bases, with 6 bases between them. From germline, CDR1 is LNHNV and CDR2 YYDKDF (reference sequence). The CDR3 spells CATSRGSTYEQYF. The CDR3 region has the DNA TGTGCCACCAGCAGAGGCAGTACCTACGAGCAGTACTTC.

Many counts were recorded for this clonotype. The rearrangement links TRBV7-9 to TRBJ2-6; D is undetermined. Germline V lookup: CDR1 SEHNR, CDR2 FQNEAQ (reference sequence). V was clipped by 0 bases and J by 4 bases, with 10 bases between them. The CDR3 runs to 16 residues. This chain's CDR3 is CASSLAPLLGANVLTF. CDR3 bases: TGTGCCAGCAGCTTAGCTCCGCTTCTAGGGGCCAACGTCCTGACTTTC.

In its sample, this clonotype was seen once. A clone one base away is much larger, so this may be a read error. No conserved phenylalanine or tryptophan ends this CDR3, so it is likely a read error. The J gene is TRBJ2-5, the V gene TRBV5-1, with D hard to call. The germline CDR1 and CDR2 sequences are SGHRS and YFSETQ. V lost 6 bases, J lost 2 bases, and 8 bases lay in between. The CDR3 runs 12 residues. The CDR3 is CASKERQETQYL. The CDR3, as DNA: TGCGCCAGCAAAGAGCGTCAAGAGACCCAGTACCTC.

This clonotype was seen at least ten times. The CDR3 sequence is CASTLTPSNEQFF. In DNA form, the CDR3 reads TGTGCCAGCACCCTTACCCCCAGCAATGAGCAGTTCTTC. The chain combines TRBV7-9 with TRBJ2-1; D gene uncertain. This CDR3 is 13 amino acids long. V was shortened by 7 bases and J by 6 bases, with 13 bases between the two germline ends. Germline assignment: CDR1 SEHNR and CDR2 FQNEAQ (reference sequence).

At least ten counts were recorded for this clonotype. The rearrangement uses TRBV3-1 and TRBJ2-2, with D uncertain. The CDR3 length is 12 residues. Germline CDR1 LGHDT, CDR2 YNNKEL (reference sequence). V dropped 2 bases and J dropped 4 bases, with 2 bases sitting between them. This CDR3 reads CASSQSTGELFF. In DNA, the CDR3 is TGTGCCAGCAGCCAAAGCACCGGGGAGCTGTTTTTT.

This clonotype has at least ten counts. The CDR3 sequence is CASSLSRDPYNEQFF. The CDR3 nucleotides are TGTGCCAGCAGCTTATCTCGGGACCCCTACAATGAGCAGTTCTTC. The V and J genes are TRBV7-8 and TRBJ2-1; D is tentatively TRBD1 or TRBD2 (5 bases each). The CDR3 is 15 residues long. Germline CDR1 SGHVS, CDR2 FQNEAQ. Trimming stripped 2 bases from V and 2 bases from J, with 10 bases between.

This clonotype was detected a few times. The chain employs TRBV4-1 and TRBJ2-5, with 11 bases identical to TRBD2. Per germline, CDR1 MGHRA and CDR2 YSYEKL. Unmatched junction bases numbered 23, after V lost 0 bases and J lost 5 bases. This CDR3 contains 22 residues. CDR3 protein: CASSQDSHRLGLAGGPLETQYF. CDR3 sequence (DNA): TGCGCCAGCAGCCAAGATTCCCACCGCTTGGGTTTAGCGGGGGGGCCCTTGGAGACCCAGTACTTC.

This clonotype was seen many times. The chain employs TRBV5-1 and TRBJ2-7, with a possible D match to TRBD2 (5 bases). The CDR3 covers 13 residues. The V end lost 3 bases, the J end lost 2 bases, and 9 bases lay between the germline ends. From germline, CDR1 is SGHRS and CDR2 YFSETQ. CDR3 amino acids: CASSWGVAYEQYF. DNA for the CDR3: TGCGCCAGCAGCTGGGGAGTTGCCTACGAGCAGTACTTC.